Detailed here is one T cell receptor beta chain. This table comes from immunoSEQ multiplex PCR, and its TCRdb copy is limited to in-frame clones, with some not included. The sample lists around 38,000 clones, approximately 86% occurring once. These data belong to a study of PD-L1 blockade in urothelial cancer. Study summary: Every 3 weeks, patients received intravenous atezolizumab 1,200 mg, beginning 2014.

Time point reported: peripheral blood 6 weeks after treatment start. Locally advanced or metastatic urothelial carcinoma was diagnosed in the patients. Trimming took 3 bases from V and 1 from J; bases not matched to a gene: 6. Germline CDR1 and CDR2: SQVTM and ANQGSEA. The CDR3 length is 15 residues. This receptor was identified in a man aged 55 to 70 with urothelial cancer. The sample was PBMCs, taken around atezolizumab (anti-PD-L1) treatment. J is TRBJ2-1 and V is TRBV29-1, with 7 nucleotides matching TRBD1. The CDR3 DNA follows: TGCAGCGTTGACTCTGACAGGGCTTCCTACAATGAGCAGTTCTTC. As protein: CSVDSDRASYNEQFF.